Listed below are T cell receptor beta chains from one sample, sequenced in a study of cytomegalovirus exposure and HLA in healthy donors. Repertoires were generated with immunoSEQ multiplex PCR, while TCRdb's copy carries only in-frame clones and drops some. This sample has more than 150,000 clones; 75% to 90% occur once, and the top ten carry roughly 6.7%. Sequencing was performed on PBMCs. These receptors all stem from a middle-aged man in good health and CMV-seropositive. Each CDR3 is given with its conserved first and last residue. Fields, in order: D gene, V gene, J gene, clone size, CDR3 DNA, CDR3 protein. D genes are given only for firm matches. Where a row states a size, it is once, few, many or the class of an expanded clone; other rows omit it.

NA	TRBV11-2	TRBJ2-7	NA	TGTGCCAGCAGCCTAGCGGACAGGGCGGGCTACGAGCAGTACTTC	CASSLADRAGYEQYF
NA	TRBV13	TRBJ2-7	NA	TGTGCCAGCAGCATAGACAGTTCCTACGAGCAGTACTTC	CASSIDSSYEQYF
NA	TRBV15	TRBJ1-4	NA	TGTGCCACCAGGACCGGGTCTAATGAAAAACTGTTTTTT	CATRTGSNEKLFF
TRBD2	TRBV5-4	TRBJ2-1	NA	TGTGCCAGCAGCTTGGCCGGGCTAGCGGCTTACAATGAGCAGTTCTTC	CASSLAGLAAYNEQFF
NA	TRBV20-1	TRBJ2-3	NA	TGCAGTGCTAGTTCAGGAGATACGCAGTATTTT	CSASSGDTQYF
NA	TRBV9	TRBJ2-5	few	TGTGCCAGCAGCGTAGACTCTAGTGGGGGGGCCTGGGAGACCCAGTACTTC	CASSVDSSGGAWETQYF
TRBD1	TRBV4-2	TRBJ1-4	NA	TGTGCCAGCAGCCAAGATGAGCAGGGGGCTAGGAAACTGTTTTTT	CASSQDEQGARKLFF
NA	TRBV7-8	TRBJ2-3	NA	TGTGCCAGCAGCTTTCGGACTCCAAGAAGCACAGATACGCAGTATTTT	CASSFRTPRSTDTQYF
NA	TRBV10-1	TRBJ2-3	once	TGCGCCAGCAGTGAGGACCCGCGAGGTACGCAGTATTTT	CASSEDPRGTQYF
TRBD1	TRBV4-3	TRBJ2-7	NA	TGCGCCAGCAGCCCGGGACAGGGGGAAGTATCCTACGAGCAGTACTTC	CASSPGQGEVSYEQYF
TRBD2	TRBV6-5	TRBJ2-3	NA	TGTGCCAGCAGTTCGGGGGGGCTAAAAGATACGCAGTATTTT	CASSSGGLKDTQYF
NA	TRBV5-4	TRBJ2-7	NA	TGTGCCAGCAGCTTGGTAGGGAGCTCCTACGAGCAGTACTTC	CASSLVGSSYEQYF
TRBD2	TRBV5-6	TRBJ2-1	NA	TGTGCCAGCAGCTTGGGACTAGCGGGGACTAGCTCCTACAATGAGCAGTTCTTC	CASSLGLAGTSSYNEQFF
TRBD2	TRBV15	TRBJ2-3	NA	TGTGCCACCAGCAGAGATTTAGCGGGGGGGAGCACAGATACGCAGTATTTT	CATSRDLAGGSTDTQYF
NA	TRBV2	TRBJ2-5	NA	TGTGCCAGCAGTTTTCAGGGGGAGACCCAGTACTTC	CASSFQGETQYF
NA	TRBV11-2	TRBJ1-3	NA	TGTGCCAGCAGCTTAAGCTCTAACACCATATATTTT	CASSLSSNTIYF
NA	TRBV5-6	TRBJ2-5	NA	TGTGCCAGCAGCTTGGGGGCGGAGGAAGAGACCCAGTACTTC	CASSLGAEEETQYF
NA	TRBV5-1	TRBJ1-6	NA	TGCGCCAGCAGCTTGGTTGGCAGTGGAGGTTCACCCCTCCACTTT	CASSLVGSGGSPLHF
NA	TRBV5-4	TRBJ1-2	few	TGTGCCAGCAGCTTGATTTACAGGGATGGCTACACCTTC	CASSLIYRDGYTF
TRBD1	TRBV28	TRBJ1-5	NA	TGTGCCAGCAGTACAGGGGGTATCAATCAGCCCCAGCATTTT	CASSTGGINQPQHF
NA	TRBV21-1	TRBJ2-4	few	TGTGCCAGCAGTGGGACTAGCGGGGGCCCTGTGGCCAAAAACATTCAGTACTTC	CASSGTSGGPVAKNIQYF
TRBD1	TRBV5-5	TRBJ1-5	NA	TGTGCCAGCAGCGTACAGACAGGGTCTAGCAATCAGCCCCAGCATTTT	CASSVQTGSSNQPQHF
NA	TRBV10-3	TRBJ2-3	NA	TGTGCCATCAGGTCCTGGGGCTCGGGCACAGATACGCAGTATTTT	CAIRSWGSGTDTQYF
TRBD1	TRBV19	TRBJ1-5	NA	TGTGCCAGTAGTATCCGGGACAGTGGACAGCCCCAGCATTTT	CASSIRDSGQPQHF
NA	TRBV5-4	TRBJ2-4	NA	TGTGCCAGCAGCGACACAGGGAGGGACATTCAGTACTTC	CASSDTGRDIQYF
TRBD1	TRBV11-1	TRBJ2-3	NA	TGTGCCAGCAGCTTAGCGCGGAGCAGGGGGCGGACAGATACGCAGTATTTT	CASSLARSRGRTDTQYF
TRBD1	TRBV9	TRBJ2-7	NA	TGTGCCAGCAGCGCGACAGGGACCTTCTACGAGCAGTACTTC	CASSATGTFYEQYF
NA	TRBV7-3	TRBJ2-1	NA	TGTGCCAGCAGCCGCCCAGGGCTTCCATACAATGAGCAGTTCTTC	CASSRPGLPYNEQFF
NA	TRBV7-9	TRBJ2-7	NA	TGTGCCACCGGGACTGGGGTCTCCTACGAGCAGTACTTC	CATGTGVSYEQYF
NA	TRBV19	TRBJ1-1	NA	TGTGCCAGTAGCCGGCGGGGGGGGAACACTGAAGCTTTCTTT	CASSRRGGNTEAFF
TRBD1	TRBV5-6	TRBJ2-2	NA	TGTGCCAGCAGTCTGGACAGGGGGAACACCGGGGAGCTGTTTTTT	CASSLDRGNTGELFF
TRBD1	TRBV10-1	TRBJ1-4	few	TGCGCCAGCAGGGACAGGGTGAGTGAAAAACTGTTTTTT	CASRDRVSEKLFF
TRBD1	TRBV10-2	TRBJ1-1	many	TGCGCCAGCAGTCTAGGGGGCGTGAACACTGAAGCTTTCTTT	CASSLGGVNTEAFF
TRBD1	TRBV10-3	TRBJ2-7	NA	TGTGCCATCAGCGGACAGGGGGGAGCTTCGTACGAGCAGTACTTC	CAISGQGGASYEQYF
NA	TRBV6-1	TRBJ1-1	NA	TGTGCCAGCAGTGAATTGGGTCTCGGGGCTTTCTTT	CASSELGLGAFF
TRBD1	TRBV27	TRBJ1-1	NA	TGTGCCAGCAGCCGGACAGGGTGGACTGAAGCTTTCTTT	CASSRTGWTEAFF
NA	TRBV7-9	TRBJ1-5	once	TGTGCCAGCAGCTTAGCCGGTCGCAATCAGCCCCAGCATTTT	CASSLAGRNQPQHF
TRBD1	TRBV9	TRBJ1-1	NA	TGTGCCAGCAGCCGACTAGGGACAGGGTTAGACACTGAAGCTTTCTTT	CASSRLGTGLDTEAFF
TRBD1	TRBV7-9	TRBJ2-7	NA	TGTGCCAGCAGCTTAGATGACAGGGTCGAGCAGTACTTC	CASSLDDRVEQYF
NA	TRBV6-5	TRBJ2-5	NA	TGTGCCAGCAGTTACTCTTCAACAGGAGGGGCAGAGACCCAGTACTTC	CASSYSSTGGAETQYF